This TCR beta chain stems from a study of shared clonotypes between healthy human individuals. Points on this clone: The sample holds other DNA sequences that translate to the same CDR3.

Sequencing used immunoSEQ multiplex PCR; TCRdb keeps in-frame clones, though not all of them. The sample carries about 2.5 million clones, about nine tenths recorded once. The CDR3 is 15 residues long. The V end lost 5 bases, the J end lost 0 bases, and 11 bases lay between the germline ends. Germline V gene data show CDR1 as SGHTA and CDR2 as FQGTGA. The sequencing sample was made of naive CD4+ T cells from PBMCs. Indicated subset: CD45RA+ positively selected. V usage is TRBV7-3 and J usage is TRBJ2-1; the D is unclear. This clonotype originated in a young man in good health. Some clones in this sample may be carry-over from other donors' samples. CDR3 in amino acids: CASSPSGNSYNEQFF. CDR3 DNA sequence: TGTGCCAGCAGCCCCTCGGGTAACTCCTACAATGAGCAGTTCTTC.